This T cell receptor (beta chain) was found in a study of blood T cell repertoires in COVID-19. Study-wide background: Donors in the United States, Italy and Spain gave samples during acute or convalescent COVID-19. PBMCs, B-cell-depleted T cells, or T cells were the source of the cDNA or gDNA that made up the material.

As processed by the authors: Estimation of nucleated cell counts relied on the amplification of reference gene primers. TCRdb keeps only in-frame clones here, not all; method: immunoSEQ multiplex PCR. For V, J and clone size, that table is used; D and trimming come from the DNA. Of around 310,000 clones in the sample, approximately 88% were seen once. The length of the CDR3 is 14 residues. With V trimmed by 3 bases and J by 4 bases, 6 bases remained unmatched. CDR1 and CDR2 (germline): SGHDT, YYEEEE. The chain links TRBV5-6 to TRBJ1-2; 7 bases match TRBD1. The origin of this receptor is a woman between 50 and 59 years old with active or convalescent COVID-19. Sample: peripheral blood. The CDR3 here is CASSSPGQIYGYTF. The CDR3 nucleotides read TGTGCCAGCAGCTCTCCGGGACAGATCTATGGCTACACCTTC.